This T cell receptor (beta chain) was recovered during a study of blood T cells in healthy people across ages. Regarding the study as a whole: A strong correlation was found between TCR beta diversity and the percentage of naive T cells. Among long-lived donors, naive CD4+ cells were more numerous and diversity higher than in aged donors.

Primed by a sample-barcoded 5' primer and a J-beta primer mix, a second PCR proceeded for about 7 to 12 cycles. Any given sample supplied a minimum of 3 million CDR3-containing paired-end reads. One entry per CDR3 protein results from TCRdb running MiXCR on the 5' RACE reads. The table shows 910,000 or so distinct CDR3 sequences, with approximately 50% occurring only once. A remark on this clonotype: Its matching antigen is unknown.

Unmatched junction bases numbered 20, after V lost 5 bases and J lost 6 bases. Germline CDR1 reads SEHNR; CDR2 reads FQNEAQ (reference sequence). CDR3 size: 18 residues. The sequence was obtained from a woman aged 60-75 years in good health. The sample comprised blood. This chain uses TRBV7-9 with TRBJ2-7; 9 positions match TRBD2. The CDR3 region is CASSPWTSANWVPCEQYF. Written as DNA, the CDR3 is TGTGCCAGCAGCCCATGGACTAGCGCCAACTGGGTACCCTGCGAGCAGTACTTC.